A single sample gave rise to the 18 T cell receptor beta chains below, sequenced in a study of technical replicates of blood from a few donors. Produced via immunoSEQ multiplex PCR; TCRdb's table is partial and in-frame only. The sample consists of tens of thousands of clones, more than 85% of them appearing once. Sequencing was carried out using T cells isolated from PBMCs. The source is a human donor in good health.

The chain uses TRBV7-8 and TRBJ2-7, with unresolved D. CDR1 is SGHVS and CDR2 is FQNEAQ in the germline V gene. Trimming cost V 5 bases and J 3 bases, with 8 bases left between them. The CDR3 totals 12 residues. CDR3 sequence (DNA): TGTGCCAGCAGCCTACAGCTCTACGAGCAGTACTTC. It codes for CASSLQLYEQYF.

This chain connects TRBV5-1 to TRBJ2-7; perhaps TRBD1 as D (6 bases). V lost 0 bases, J lost 2 bases, and 15 bases lay in between. CDR1 is SGHRS, CDR2 YFSETQ, per germline. This CDR3 contains 16 residues. Written as DNA, the CDR3 is TGCGCCAGCAGCTTGGCCCCCGGGACAAATCCCTACGAGCAGTACTTC. Its protein product is CASSLAPGTNPYEQYF.

The genes are TRBV9 and TRBJ2-2, with 10 bases lining up with TRBD1. The V and J ends lost 3 bases and 3 bases, in that order; junction bases with no gene match: 5. This CDR3 has 16 residues. From germline, CDR1 is SGDLS and CDR2 YYNGEE. The CDR3 loop reads CASSGRQGADTGELFF. In DNA form, the CDR3 reads TGTGCCAGCAGCGGAAGACAGGGGGCTGACACCGGGGAGCTGTTTTTT.

V usage is TRBV11-2 and J usage is TRBJ2-3, with 9 bases matching TRBD2. CDR1 SGHAT and CDR2 FQNNGV come from the germline V gene. The V gene end was trimmed by 5 bases and the J gene end by 4 bases; junction bases not matched to a gene: 10. This CDR3 has 16 residues. Here the CDR3 DNA reads TGTGCCAGCAGCGTGGATGGGGCGGGAGGGGCAGATACGCAGTATTTT. This translates into CASSVDGAGGADTQYF.

This rearrangement joins TRBV7-6 to TRBJ2-1; 11 nucleotides align to TRBD2. The CDR3 loop spans 15 amino acids. The germline CDR1 and CDR2 sequences are SGHVS and FNYEAQ. The V segment lost 5 bases and the J segment 5 bases; nucleotides outside the gene matches: 5. Here the CDR3 reads CASSPGLAEDNEQFF. For the CDR3, the DNA is TGTGCCAGCAGCCCGGGACTAGCGGAGGACAATGAGCAGTTCTTC.

The V call is TRBV4-1, the J call TRBJ2-1, with 10 bases matching TRBD2. J was trimmed by 4 bases and V by 3 bases; bases with no gene match: 3. The V gene's germline CDR1 is MGHRA and CDR2 YSYEKL. This CDR3 has 15 residues. The CDR3 loop reads CASSQEREGYNEQFF. As DNA, the CDR3 is TGCGCCAGCAGCCAGGAGCGGGAGGGGTACAATGAGCAGTTCTTC.

The chain combines TRBV6-1 with TRBJ1-2; TRBD1 is a possible D gene (5 bases). Trimming cost V 7 bases and J 7 bases, with 13 bases left between them. Germline values: CDR1 MNHNS, CDR2 SASEGT. There are 12 residues in the CDR3. This chain's CDR3 is CASTRDKAGYTF. The CDR3 DNA reads TGTGCCAGCACCAGGGATAAAGCTGGCTACACCTTC.

The V gene is TRBV27, the J gene TRBJ2-7; D gene unclear. This CDR3 is built from 12 residues. CDR1 and CDR2 (germline): MNHEY, SMNVEV (reference sequence). The V end was cut by 6 bases, the J end by 1 base, with 7 bases between. DNA for the CDR3: TGTGCCAGCAGGTCGGAGTCCTACGAGCAGTACTTC. Its protein is CASRSESYEQYF.

The chain uses TRBV6-5 and TRBJ2-1, with D tentatively TRBD1 (6 bases). Germline CDR1 reads MNHEY; CDR2 reads SVGAGI. The ends were cut back, 3 bases at V and 8 bases at J, with 11 bases in the middle. The CDR3 length is 13 residues. The CDR3 DNA is TGTGCCAGCAGTTATCGGAAGGGGGATGAGCAGTTCTTC. As protein: CASSYRKGDEQFF.

The chain joins TRBV9 to TRBJ1-2, with D hard to call. Germline values: CDR1 SGDLS, CDR2 YYNGEE. The CDR3 contains 12 residues. Trimming shortened V by 4 bases and J by 3 bases, and 7 bases separated the two germline ends. CDR3: CASSKPDYGYTF. CDR3 DNA: TGTGCCAGCAGCAAGCCCGACTATGGCTACACCTTC.

The rearrangement links TRBV14 to TRBJ2-1, with D unclear. The CDR3 consists of 14 residues. V was clipped by 1 base and J by 3 bases, with 7 bases between them. Germline V gene data show CDR1 as SGHDN and CDR2 as FVKESK. CDR3 bases: TGTGCCAGCAGCCAAGTGCACAGCTACAATGAGCAGTTCTTC. The encoded protein is CASSQVHSYNEQFF. Full variable domain (rest looked up from reference TRBV14 and TRBJ2-1): EAGVTQFPSHSVIEKGQTVTLRCDPISGHDNLYWYRRVMGKEIKFLLHFVKESKQDESGMPNNRFLAERTGGTYSTLKVQPAELEDSGVYFCASSQVHSYNEQFFGPGTRLTVL.

The gene calls are TRBV29-1 and TRBJ1-1; TRBD1 matches 8 bases. With 6 bases clipped from V and 4 bases from J, the junction kept 10 bases outside the gene matches. CDR1 is SQVTM and CDR2 is ANQGSEA in the germline V gene. The CDR3 spans 14 residues. CDR3 amino acids: CSVLRTGQGTEAFF. DNA for the CDR3: TGCAGCGTCCTTCGGACAGGGCAGGGCACTGAAGCTTTCTTT.

The gene calls are TRBV29-1 and TRBJ1-3, with D possibly being TRBD1 (5 bases). Trimming took off 8 bases at V and 0 bases at J, with 14 bases between the two ends. The germline V gene encodes CDR1 SQVTM and CDR2 ANQGSEA. The CDR3 is 14 amino acids. As DNA, the CDR3 is TGCAGCATAAAACCGACAGTCTCTGGAAACACCATATATTTT. It is translated as CSIKPTVSGNTIYF.

By its share, this clone is medium-sized. This sequence joins TRBV7-9 and TRBJ2-7; maybe TRBD1 (5 bases). V shed 6 bases and J shed 6 bases, with 12 bases lying between them. CDR1 and CDR2 (germline): SEHNR, FQNEAQ (reference sequence). This CDR3 contains 12 residues. CDR3 region: CASSWGWGEQYF. Here the CDR3 DNA reads TGTGCCAGCAGTTGGGGCTGGGGCGAGCAGTACTTC.

V gene TRBV19 combines with J gene TRBJ2-1, with 11 bases fitting TRBD2. This CDR3 is built from 14 residues. Looked up from germline, CDR1 is LNHDA and CDR2 is SQIVND (reference sequence). Losses at the gene ends were 5 bases for V and 7 bases for J; bases not matched to a gene: 4. The CDR3 sequence: CASSLAGGHNEQFF. The CDR3, as DNA: TGTGCCAGTAGTCTAGCGGGAGGTCATAATGAGCAGTTCTTC.

The chain links TRBV30 to TRBJ2-1; a weak D match, TRBD2 (6 bases). There are 13 residues in the CDR3. Germline lookup yields CDR1 GTSNPN and CDR2 SVGIG (reference sequence). V shed 8 bases and J shed 3 bases, with 14 bases lying between them. Here the CDR3 reads CAHGGVLYNEQFF. The DNA for the CDR3 is TGTGCCCACGGCGGGGTGCTCTACAATGAGCAGTTCTTC.

Written as DNA, the CDR3 is TGTGCCAGCAGCGGCGGGACAGGGGATGCAGATACGCAGTATTTT. Encoded protein: CASSGGTGDADTQYF. This chain uses TRBV11-2 with TRBJ2-3; 10 nucleotides agree with TRBD1. This CDR3 is built from 15 residues. In germline, CDR1 is SGHAT, CDR2 FQNNGV. The V gene end was trimmed by 5 bases and the J gene end by 4 bases; junction bases not matched to a gene: 6. Supplemented by reference TRBV11-2 and TRBJ2-3, the full variable domain reads EAGVAQSPRYKIIEKRQSVAFWCNPISGHATLYWYQQILGQGPKLLIQFQNNGVVDDSQLPKDRFSAERLKGVDSTLKIQPAKLEDSAVYLCASSGGTGDADTQYFGPGTRLTVL.

With respect to this clone: This sample also contains other DNA sequences that code for the same CDR3. The chain carries TRBV9 and TRBJ2-1; the match to TRBD2 covers 8 bases. The trim removed 4 bases at V and 0 bases at J, leaving 3 bases unmatched. The germline V gene has CDR1 SGDLS and CDR2 YYNGEE. This CDR3 is built from 15 residues. The CDR3 DNA follows: TGTGCCAGCAGCCCCAGCGGGAGCTCCTACAATGAGCAGTTCTTC. Translating it yields CASSPSGSSYNEQFF.